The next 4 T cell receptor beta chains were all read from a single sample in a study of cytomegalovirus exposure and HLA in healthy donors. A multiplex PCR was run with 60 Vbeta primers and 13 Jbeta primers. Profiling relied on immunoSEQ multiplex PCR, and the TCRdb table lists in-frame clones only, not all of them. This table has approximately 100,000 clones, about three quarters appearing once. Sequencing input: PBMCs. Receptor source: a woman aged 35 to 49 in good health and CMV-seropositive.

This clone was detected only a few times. The CDR3, as DNA: TGTGCCAGCAGCCGGGGGAACAGGGGGGGTGGAGATACGCAGTATTTT. Protein product: CASSRGNRGGGDTQYF. This chain uses TRBV5-4 with TRBJ2-3; a weak D match, TRBD1 (8 bases). This CDR3 comprises 16 residues. Germline V CDR1 and CDR2: SGHNT, YYREEE (reference sequence). V was shortened by 4 bases and J by 5 bases, with 20 bases between the two germline ends.

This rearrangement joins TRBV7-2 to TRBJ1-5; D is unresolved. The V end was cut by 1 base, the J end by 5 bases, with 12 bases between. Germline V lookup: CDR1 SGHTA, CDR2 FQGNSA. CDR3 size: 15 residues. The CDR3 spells CASSLVTGYDQPQHF. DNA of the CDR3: TGTGCCAGCAGCTTAGTCACGGGATACGATCAGCCCCAGCATTTT.

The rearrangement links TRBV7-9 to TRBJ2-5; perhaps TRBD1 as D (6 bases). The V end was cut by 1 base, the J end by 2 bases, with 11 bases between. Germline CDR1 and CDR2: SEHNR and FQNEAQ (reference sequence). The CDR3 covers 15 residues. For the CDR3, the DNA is TGTGCCAGCAGCTTAGGGGGGCTCTGGCAAGAGACCCAGTACTTC. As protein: CASSLGGLWQETQYF.

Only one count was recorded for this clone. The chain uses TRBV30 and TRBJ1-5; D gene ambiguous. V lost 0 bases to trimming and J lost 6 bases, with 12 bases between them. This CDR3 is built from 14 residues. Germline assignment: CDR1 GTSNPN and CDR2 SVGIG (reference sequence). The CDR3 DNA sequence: TGTGCCTGGAGTGTACGGTCACTAAGTCAGCCCCAGCATTTT. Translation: CAWSVRSLSQPQHF.